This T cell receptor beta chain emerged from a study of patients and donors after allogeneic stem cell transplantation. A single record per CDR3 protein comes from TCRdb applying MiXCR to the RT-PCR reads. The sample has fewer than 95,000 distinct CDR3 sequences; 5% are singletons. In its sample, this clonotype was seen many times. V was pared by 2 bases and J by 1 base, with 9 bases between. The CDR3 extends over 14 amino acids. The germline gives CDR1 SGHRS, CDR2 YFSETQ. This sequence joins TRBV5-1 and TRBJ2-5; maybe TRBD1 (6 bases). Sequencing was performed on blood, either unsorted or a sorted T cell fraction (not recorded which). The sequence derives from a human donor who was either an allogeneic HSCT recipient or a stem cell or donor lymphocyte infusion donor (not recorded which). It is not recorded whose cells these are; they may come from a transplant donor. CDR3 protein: CASSLQGGQETQYF. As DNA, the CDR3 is TGCGCCAGCAGCTTACAGGGTGGCCAAGAGACCCAGTACTTC.